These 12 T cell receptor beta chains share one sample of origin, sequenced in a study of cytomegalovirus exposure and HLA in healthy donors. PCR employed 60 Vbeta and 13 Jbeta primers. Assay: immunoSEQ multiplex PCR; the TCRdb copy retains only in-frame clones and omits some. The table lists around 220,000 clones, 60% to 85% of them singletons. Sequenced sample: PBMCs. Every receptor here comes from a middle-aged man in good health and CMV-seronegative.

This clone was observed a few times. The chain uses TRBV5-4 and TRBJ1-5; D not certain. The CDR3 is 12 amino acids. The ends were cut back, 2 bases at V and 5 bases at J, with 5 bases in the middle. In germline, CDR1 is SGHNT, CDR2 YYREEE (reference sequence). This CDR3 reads CASSLPDQPQHF. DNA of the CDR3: TGTGCCAGCAGCTTACCGGATCAGCCCCAGCATTTT. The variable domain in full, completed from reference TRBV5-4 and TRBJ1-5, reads ETGVTQSPTHLIKTRGQQVTLRCSSQSGHNTVSWYQQALGQGPQFIFQYYREEENGRGNFPPRFSGLQFPNYSSELNVNALELDDSALYLCASSLPDQPQHFGDGTRLSIL.

CDR3 DNA sequence: TGTGCCAGCAGTTTATCATTCGGACAGGGCGCATTGGGGACGCAGTATTTT. It yields the protein CASSLSFGQGALGTQYF. The rearrangement joins TRBV27 to TRBJ2-3; 8 bases agree with TRBD1. V shed 0 bases, J shed 9 bases, and the junction held 14 bases outside the gene matches. The CDR3 covers 17 residues. Germline assignment: CDR1 MNHEY and CDR2 SMNVEV (reference sequence).

The CDR3 bases are TGTGCCAGCAGATTGACAGGGGGCGATGAGCAGTACTTC. It codes for CASRLTGGDEQYF. The chain is built from TRBV6-5 and TRBJ2-7; TRBD1 aligns across 10 bases. Germline V gene data show CDR1 as MNHEY and CDR2 as SVGAGI. CDR3 length equals 13 residues. With 6 bases clipped from V and 7 bases from J, the junction kept 6 bases outside the gene matches.

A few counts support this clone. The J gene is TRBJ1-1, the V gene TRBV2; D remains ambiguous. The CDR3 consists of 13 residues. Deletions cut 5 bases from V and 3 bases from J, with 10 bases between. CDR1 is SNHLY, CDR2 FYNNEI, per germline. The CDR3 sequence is CASSYSEDTEAFF. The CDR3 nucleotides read TGTGCCAGCAGTTACAGTGAAGACACTGAAGCTTTCTTT.

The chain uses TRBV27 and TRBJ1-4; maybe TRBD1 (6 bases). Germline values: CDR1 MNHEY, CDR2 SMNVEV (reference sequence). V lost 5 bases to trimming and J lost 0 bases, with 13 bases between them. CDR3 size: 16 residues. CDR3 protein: CASSQTGSPTNEKLFF. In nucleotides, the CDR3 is TGTGCCAGCAGTCAGACAGGCTCCCCAACTAATGAAAAACTGTTTTTT.

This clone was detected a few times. In DNA, the CDR3 is TGTGCCAGCAGCTTAGCGGGGACAGGTCAAGAGACCCAGTACTTC. As protein: CASSLAGTGQETQYF. V usage is TRBV7-2 and J usage is TRBJ2-5; 8 nucleotides line up with TRBD1. Germline loops: CDR1 SGHTA, CDR2 FQGNSA. The CDR3 contains 15 residues. The J segment lost 2 bases and the V segment lost 0 bases, leaving 2 bases of the junction unmatched.

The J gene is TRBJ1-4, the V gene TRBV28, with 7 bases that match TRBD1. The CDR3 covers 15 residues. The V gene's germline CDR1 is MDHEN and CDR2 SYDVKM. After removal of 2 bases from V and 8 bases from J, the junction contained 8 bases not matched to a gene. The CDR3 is CASSLEGAGEEKLFF. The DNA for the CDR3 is TGTGCCAGCAGTTTAGAGGGGGCAGGGGAAGAAAAACTGTTTTTT.

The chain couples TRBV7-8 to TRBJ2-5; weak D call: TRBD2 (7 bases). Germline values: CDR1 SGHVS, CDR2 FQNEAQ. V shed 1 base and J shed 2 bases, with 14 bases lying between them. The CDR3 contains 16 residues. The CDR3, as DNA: TGTGCCAGCAGCTTAGGGGCGGGGGCCGGGCAAGAGACCCAGTACTTC. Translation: CASSLGAGAGQETQYF.

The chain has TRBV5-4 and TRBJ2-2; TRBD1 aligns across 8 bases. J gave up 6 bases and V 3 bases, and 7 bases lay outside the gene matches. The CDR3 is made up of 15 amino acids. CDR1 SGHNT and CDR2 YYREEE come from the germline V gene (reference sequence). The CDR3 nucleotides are TGTGCCAGCAGCTCTCCGACAGGGGCGGCCGGGGAGCTGTTTTTT. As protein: CASSSPTGAAGELFF.

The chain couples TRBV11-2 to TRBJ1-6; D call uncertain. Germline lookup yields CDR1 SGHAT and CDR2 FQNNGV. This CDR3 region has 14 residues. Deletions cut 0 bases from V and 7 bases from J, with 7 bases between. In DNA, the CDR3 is TGTGCCAGCAGCTTAGACAATTTCAATTCACCCCTCCACTTT. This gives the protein CASSLDNFNSPLHF.

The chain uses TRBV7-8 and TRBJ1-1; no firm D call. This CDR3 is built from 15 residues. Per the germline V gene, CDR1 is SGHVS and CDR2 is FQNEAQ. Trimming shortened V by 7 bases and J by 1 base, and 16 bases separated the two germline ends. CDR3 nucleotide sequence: TGTGCCAGCACCCGTAGGAGGGAAGGGAACACTGAAGCTTTCTTT. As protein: CASTRRREGNTEAFF.

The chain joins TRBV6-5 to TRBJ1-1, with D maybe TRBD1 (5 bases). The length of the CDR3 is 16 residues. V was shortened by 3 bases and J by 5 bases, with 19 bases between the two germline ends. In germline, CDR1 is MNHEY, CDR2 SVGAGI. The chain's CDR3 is CASSYTGGVLQTEAFF. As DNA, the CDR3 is TGTGCCAGCAGTTATACCGGGGGGGTCCTCCAAACTGAAGCTTTCTTT.